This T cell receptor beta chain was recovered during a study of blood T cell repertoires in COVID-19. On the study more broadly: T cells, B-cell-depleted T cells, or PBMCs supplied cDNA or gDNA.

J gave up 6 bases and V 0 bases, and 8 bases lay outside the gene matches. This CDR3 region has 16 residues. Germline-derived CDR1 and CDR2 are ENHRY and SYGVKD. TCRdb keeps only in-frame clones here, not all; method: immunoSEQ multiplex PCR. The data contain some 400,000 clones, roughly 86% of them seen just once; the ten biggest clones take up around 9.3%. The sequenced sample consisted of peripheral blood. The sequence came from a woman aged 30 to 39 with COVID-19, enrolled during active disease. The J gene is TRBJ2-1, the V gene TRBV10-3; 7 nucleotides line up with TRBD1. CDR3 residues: CAISESAVTGRNEQFF. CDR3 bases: TGTGCCATCAGTGAGTCGGCAGTGACAGGGCGCAATGAGCAGTTCTTC.